This is a list of T cell receptor beta chains from one sample in a study of T-cell memory formation after mild COVID-19. TCRdb reprocessed the 5' RACE reads with MiXCR, giving one entry per CDR3 protein. The sample carries over 300,000 distinct CDR3 sequences, roughly 20% recorded once. Sequencing was carried out using PBMCs or a T cell subset sorted from them (not recorded which). The receptors were sampled from a man aged 18 to 29 who had mild COVID-19 (a few samples of this study predate the infection). Cell type and time point are not known. The conserved cysteine and the conserved F or W are not part of the CDR3 here.

cdr3_length,v_call,cdr3_aa
14,TRBV7-2,ASSLGTSGYTDTQY
10,TRBV12-3/TRBV12-4,ASVENTGELF
12,TRBV6-6,ASSIQGAGETQY
11,TRBV7-2,ASSQPSTDIQY
9,TRBV12-3/TRBV12-4,ASSSTWELF
12,TRBV6-4,ASSANGARDTQY
11,TRBV29-1,SVAGQGNTEAF
11,TRBV6-6,ASSAPGTQPKH
12,TRBV11-1,ASSLGQLIGELF
10,TRBV7-9,AAGNMNTEAF
12,TRBV5-6,ASYQAGVGETQY
15,TRBV4-1,ASSQSTGLLHTGELF
11,TRBV5-1,ASRGGDTDTQY